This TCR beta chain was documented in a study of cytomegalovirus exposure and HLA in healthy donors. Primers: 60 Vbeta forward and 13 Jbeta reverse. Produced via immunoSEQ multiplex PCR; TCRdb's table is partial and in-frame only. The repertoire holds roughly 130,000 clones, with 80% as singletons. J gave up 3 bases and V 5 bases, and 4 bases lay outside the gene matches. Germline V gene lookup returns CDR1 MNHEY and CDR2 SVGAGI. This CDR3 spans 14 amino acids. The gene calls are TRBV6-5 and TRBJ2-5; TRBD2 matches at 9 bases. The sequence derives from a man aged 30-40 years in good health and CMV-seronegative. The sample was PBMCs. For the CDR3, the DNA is TGTGCCAGCAGTCGACTAGCGGAGGAAGAGACCCAGTACTTC. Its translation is CASSRLAEEETQYF.